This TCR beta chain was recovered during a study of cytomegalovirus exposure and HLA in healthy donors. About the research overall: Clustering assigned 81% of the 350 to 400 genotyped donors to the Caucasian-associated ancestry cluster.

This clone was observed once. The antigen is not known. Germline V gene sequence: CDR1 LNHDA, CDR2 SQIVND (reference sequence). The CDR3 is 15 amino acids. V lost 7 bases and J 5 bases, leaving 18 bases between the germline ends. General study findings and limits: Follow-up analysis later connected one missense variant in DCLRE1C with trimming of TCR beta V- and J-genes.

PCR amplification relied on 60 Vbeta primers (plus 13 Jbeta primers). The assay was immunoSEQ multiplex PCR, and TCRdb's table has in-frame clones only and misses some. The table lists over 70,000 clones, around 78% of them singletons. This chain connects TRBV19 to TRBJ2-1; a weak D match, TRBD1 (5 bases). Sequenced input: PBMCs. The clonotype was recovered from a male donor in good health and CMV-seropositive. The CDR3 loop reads CASMPTHRRNNEQFF. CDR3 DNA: TGTGCCAGTATGCCCACCCACAGGAGAAACAATGAGCAGTTCTTC.